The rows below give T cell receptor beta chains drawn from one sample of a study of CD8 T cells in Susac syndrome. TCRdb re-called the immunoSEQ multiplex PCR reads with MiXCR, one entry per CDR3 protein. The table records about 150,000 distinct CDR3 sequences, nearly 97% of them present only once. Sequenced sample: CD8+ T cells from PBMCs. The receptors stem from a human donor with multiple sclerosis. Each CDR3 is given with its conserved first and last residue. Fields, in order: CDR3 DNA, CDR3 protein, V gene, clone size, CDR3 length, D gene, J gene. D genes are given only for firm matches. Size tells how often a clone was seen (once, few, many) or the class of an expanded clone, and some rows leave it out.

TGTGCCACCAGCAGAGGTGGGACAGGGGGGACAGATACGCAGTATTTT	CATSRGGTGGTDTQYF	TRBV15	NA	16	TRBD1	TRBJ2-3
TGTGCCAGCAGCTTAGTCTTGGACAGGGTGGGAGATACGCAGTATTTT	CASSLVLDRVGDTQYF	TRBV11-2	NA	16	TRBD1	TRBJ2-3
TGCAGCGTTGATCCAGTGGGCACCGGGGAGCTGTTTTTT	CSVDPVGTGELFF	TRBV29-1	NA	13	NA	TRBJ2-2
TGTGCCACCCGAGGTGACGAGCAGTACTTC	CATRGDEQYF	TRBV6-6	NA	10	NA	TRBJ2-7
TGCAGTGCTAGAGGACAGACCGCTAACTATGGCTACACCTTC	CSARGQTANYGYTF	TRBV20-1	NA	14	NA	TRBJ1-2
TGTGCCAGCAGCTTGGACGACTACGAGCAGTACTTC	CASSLDDYEQYF	TRBV5-4	once	12	NA	TRBJ2-7
TGTGCCTGGAGTAAGACCCTCGGAGCTTTCTTT	CAWSKTLGAFF	TRBV30	NA	11	NA	TRBJ1-1
TGTGCCAGCAGCCAAGAGAGACAATATGGCTACACCTTC	CASSQERQYGYTF	TRBV3-1	once	13	NA	TRBJ1-2
TGTGCCAGCAGCGTAGATCTGAACACTGAAGCTTTCTTT	CASSVDLNTEAFF	TRBV9	once	13	NA	TRBJ1-1
TGTGCCAGCAGCTTTTCCCCTGACAGAATTACAGATACGCAGTATTTT	CASSFSPDRITDTQYF	TRBV11-2	NA	16	NA	TRBJ2-3
TGCAGTGCTAACCGGGGGCAGTACGAGCAGTACTTC	CSANRGQYEQYF	TRBV20-1	NA	12	NA	TRBJ2-7
TGTGCCAGCAGCCCAGGAGGGCGGGGTAACACAGATACGCAGTATTTT	CASSPGGRGNTDTQYF	TRBV3-1	NA	16	NA	TRBJ2-3
TGTGCCAGCAGCTGGGACTTCCAAGAGACCCAGTACTTC	CASSWDFQETQYF	TRBV7-9	NA	13	NA	TRBJ2-5
TGTGCCAGCAGCCCGGTGGGCAGGATGAACACTGAAGCTTTCTTT	CASSPVGRMNTEAFF	TRBV7-9	NA	15	NA	TRBJ1-1
TGTGCCAGTAGTACCCGCGCGGCCCCTAATGGCTACACCTTC	CASSTRAAPNGYTF	TRBV19	NA	14	NA	TRBJ1-2
TGCAGTGCTAGAGATCCAGGGGGGATTTACAATGAGCAGTTCTTC	CSARDPGGIYNEQFF	TRBV20-1	NA	15	NA	TRBJ2-1
TGTGCCATCGGAGCTAGCGGGGGAACCAAAAACATTCAGTACTTC	CAIGASGGTKNIQYF	TRBV10-3	NA	15	TRBD2	TRBJ2-4
TGCAGCGTTTTCCTGGGGGCGCGCGGCTACACCTTC	CSVFLGARGYTF	TRBV29-1	once	12	NA	TRBJ1-2
TGTGCCAGCACAGAGTTAGGGGAATATGGCTACACCTTC	CASTELGEYGYTF	TRBV7-9	NA	13	NA	TRBJ1-2
TGTGCCAGCAGTACAGGGGTGGGTCAGCCCCAGCATTTT	CASSTGVGQPQHF	TRBV27	NA	13	TRBD1	TRBJ1-5
TGTGCCAGCGGGGGTTTGGGCAATCAGCCCCAGCATTTT	CASGGLGNQPQHF	TRBV2	NA	13	NA	TRBJ1-5
TGCGCCAGCAGCTTCCTGAGCGGGGGGGCCACCTACGAGCAGTACTTC	CASSFLSGGATYEQYF	TRBV5-1	NA	16	TRBD2	TRBJ2-7
TGTGCCTGGGGGGACTGGAGATTATCCTACGAGCAGTACTTC	CAWGDWRLSYEQYF	TRBV30	NA	14	NA	TRBJ2-7
TGTGCCAGTAGTCCGACAGGGGGCGGTGAGCAGTTCTTC	CASSPTGGGEQFF	TRBV19	NA	13	TRBD1	TRBJ2-1
TGTGCCAGTGCCACAGGGGGGAACACTGAAGCTTTCTTT	CASATGGNTEAFF	TRBV19	NA	13	TRBD1	TRBJ1-1
TGTGCCAGCAGCTCCCCAAACAGGGCATGGACTGATGGCTACACCTTC	CASSSPNRAWTDGYTF	TRBV11-2	NA	16	NA	TRBJ1-2
TGTGCCTGGAGTGTACTTCGACACGAGCAGTACTTC	CAWSVLRHEQYF	TRBV30	NA	12	NA	TRBJ2-7
TGTGCCAGCAGCCTCCGGGACAGTGCAACCTACGAGCAGTACTTC	CASSLRDSATYEQYF	TRBV14	NA	15	TRBD1	TRBJ2-7
TGTGCCTGGGCAGGGTTGCCTGAAGCTTTCTTT	CAWAGLPEAFF	TRBV30	NA	11	NA	TRBJ1-1
TGTGCCAGCAGTTTAACCGGGGGCAGGGCAGCTGGAAACACCATATATTTT	CASSLTGGRAAGNTIYF	TRBV12-3/TRBV12-4	NA	17	NA	TRBJ1-3
TGTGCCAGCAGTTTCGTTCCGCTCATGAACACTGAAGCTTTCTTT	CASSFVPLMNTEAFF	TRBV27	NA	15	NA	TRBJ1-1
TGTGCCACCGGTGCGGGGAAGCGGGGTGGGAGCAATGAGCAGTTCTTC	CATGAGKRGGSNEQFF	TRBV15	NA	16	TRBD2	TRBJ2-1
TGTGCCAGCAGTTTGGGCGAGGTCTACGAGCAGTACTTC	CASSLGEVYEQYF	TRBV27	few	13	NA	TRBJ2-7